This TCR beta chain was observed in a study of T cells in Graves' hyperthyroidism and ophthalmopathy. There were TCR beta CDR3 regions amplified from RNA transcripts. In the first-round RT-PCR of the TCR CDR3, the HTBI primer set was used. MiXCR was run by TCRdb on the multiplex PCR reads, yielding one entry per CDR3 protein. The sample holds about 520,000 distinct CDR3 sequences; around a quarter are singletons and the top ten take approximately 10%. The CDR3 covers 14 residues. The V gene lost 0 bases and the J gene lost 4 bases, with 10 bases spanning the gap. CDR1 SGHKS and CDR2 YYEKEE come from the germline V gene (reference sequence). This clonotype has ten or more counts.

This clonotype was sampled from a woman aged 25 to 39 with Graves' ophthalmopathy. Sequenced sample: blood. The rearrangement links TRBV5-5 to TRBJ1-2; no clear D gene. In nucleotides, the CDR3 is TGTGCCAGCAGCTTGGATGCACCGACCTATGGCTACACCTTC. This encodes CASSLDAPTYGYTF.